This T cell receptor (beta chain) stems from a study of regulatory T cells in long-lasting Graves disease. This clonotype appeared a few times. Time point given: newly diagnosed GD, antithyroid drugs for less than 3 months. PBMC-derived RNA was used for the TCR library. The TCR beta library used iRepertoire HTBI primers with Arm-PCR amplification of CDR3. TCRdb reanalysed the multiplex PCR reads using MiXCR and keeps one entry per CDR3 protein. The table lists over 350,000 distinct CDR3 sequences, approximately 15% of them singletons, with over 15% in the top ten. These same data were also listed under a study on T cells in Graves' hyperthyroidism and ophthalmopathy.

The sample here was peripheral blood mononuclear cells (PBMCs), taken at new diagnosis, from a patient treated with antithyroid drugs. The source of this sequence is a woman aged 45-65 years with Graves disease.

The CDR3 sequence: CSVWTGIYNSPLHF. CDR3 DNA: TGCAGCGTTTGGACAGGGATCTATAATTCACCCCTCCACTTT. The chain is built from TRBV29-1 and TRBJ1-6; 8 nucleotides line up with TRBD1. V gave up 5 bases and J gave up 3 bases; unmatched junction bases: 3. The length of the CDR3 is 14 residues. Germline V gene lookup returns CDR1 SQVTM and CDR2 ANQGSEA.